The clone carrying this T cell receptor (beta chain) was seen many times. Its antigen is not known. The data were taken from a study of early T cells in non-severe SARS-CoV-2 infection. Study overall: Unpaired chains resulted from sequencing bulk RNA of unsorted whole blood.

In the library, individual cDNA molecules carried attached unique molecular identifiers. TCRdb independently ran MiXCR on the 5' RACE reads; one entry per CDR3 protein. The sample lists roughly 46,000 distinct CDR3 sequences, about 5.2% occurring once. General observations from the study: Anti-spike CD8 specificities were favored by VDJdb matching, whose results missed private and CD4 specificities.

Between the trimmed V and J ends, which lost 3 bases and 8 bases, there was a span of 13 bases. The CDR3 sequence is 13 residues long. Germline CDR1 and CDR2: SNHLY and FYNNEI. This receptor was obtained from an adult who was a healthcare worker with PCR-confirmed SARS-CoV-2 infection or an uninfected control (not recorded which). The sample here was whole blood, taken at baseline. V and J are TRBV2 and TRBJ1-2; D gene ambiguous. CDR3 sequence (DNA): TGTGCCAGCAGTGAGGTCACAAAGGACGGCTACACCTTC. It is translated as CASSEVTKDGYTF.